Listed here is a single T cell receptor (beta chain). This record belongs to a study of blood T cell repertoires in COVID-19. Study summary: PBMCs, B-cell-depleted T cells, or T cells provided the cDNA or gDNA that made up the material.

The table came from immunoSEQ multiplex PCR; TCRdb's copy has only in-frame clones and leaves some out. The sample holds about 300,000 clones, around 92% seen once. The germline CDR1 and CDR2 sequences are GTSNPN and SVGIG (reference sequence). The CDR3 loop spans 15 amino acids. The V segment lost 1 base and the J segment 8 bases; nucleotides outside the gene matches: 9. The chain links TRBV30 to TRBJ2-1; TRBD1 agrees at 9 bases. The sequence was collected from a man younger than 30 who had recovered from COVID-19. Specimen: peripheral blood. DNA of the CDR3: TGTGCCTGGAGTGGGCCGGGACAGGGAGTCGATGAGCAGTTCTTC. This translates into CAWSGPGQGVDEQFF.